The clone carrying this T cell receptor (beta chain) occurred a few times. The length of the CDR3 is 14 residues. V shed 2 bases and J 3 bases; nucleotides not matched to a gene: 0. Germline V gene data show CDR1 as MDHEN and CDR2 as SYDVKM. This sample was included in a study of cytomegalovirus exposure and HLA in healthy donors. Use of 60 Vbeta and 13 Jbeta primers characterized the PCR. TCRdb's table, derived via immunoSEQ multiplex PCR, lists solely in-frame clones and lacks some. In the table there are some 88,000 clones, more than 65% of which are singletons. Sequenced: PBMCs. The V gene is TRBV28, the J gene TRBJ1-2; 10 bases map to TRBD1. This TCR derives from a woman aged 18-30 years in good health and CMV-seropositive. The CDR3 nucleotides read TGTGCCAGCAGTTTAGACAGGGGGCACTATGGCTACACCTTC. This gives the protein CASSLDRGHYGYTF.